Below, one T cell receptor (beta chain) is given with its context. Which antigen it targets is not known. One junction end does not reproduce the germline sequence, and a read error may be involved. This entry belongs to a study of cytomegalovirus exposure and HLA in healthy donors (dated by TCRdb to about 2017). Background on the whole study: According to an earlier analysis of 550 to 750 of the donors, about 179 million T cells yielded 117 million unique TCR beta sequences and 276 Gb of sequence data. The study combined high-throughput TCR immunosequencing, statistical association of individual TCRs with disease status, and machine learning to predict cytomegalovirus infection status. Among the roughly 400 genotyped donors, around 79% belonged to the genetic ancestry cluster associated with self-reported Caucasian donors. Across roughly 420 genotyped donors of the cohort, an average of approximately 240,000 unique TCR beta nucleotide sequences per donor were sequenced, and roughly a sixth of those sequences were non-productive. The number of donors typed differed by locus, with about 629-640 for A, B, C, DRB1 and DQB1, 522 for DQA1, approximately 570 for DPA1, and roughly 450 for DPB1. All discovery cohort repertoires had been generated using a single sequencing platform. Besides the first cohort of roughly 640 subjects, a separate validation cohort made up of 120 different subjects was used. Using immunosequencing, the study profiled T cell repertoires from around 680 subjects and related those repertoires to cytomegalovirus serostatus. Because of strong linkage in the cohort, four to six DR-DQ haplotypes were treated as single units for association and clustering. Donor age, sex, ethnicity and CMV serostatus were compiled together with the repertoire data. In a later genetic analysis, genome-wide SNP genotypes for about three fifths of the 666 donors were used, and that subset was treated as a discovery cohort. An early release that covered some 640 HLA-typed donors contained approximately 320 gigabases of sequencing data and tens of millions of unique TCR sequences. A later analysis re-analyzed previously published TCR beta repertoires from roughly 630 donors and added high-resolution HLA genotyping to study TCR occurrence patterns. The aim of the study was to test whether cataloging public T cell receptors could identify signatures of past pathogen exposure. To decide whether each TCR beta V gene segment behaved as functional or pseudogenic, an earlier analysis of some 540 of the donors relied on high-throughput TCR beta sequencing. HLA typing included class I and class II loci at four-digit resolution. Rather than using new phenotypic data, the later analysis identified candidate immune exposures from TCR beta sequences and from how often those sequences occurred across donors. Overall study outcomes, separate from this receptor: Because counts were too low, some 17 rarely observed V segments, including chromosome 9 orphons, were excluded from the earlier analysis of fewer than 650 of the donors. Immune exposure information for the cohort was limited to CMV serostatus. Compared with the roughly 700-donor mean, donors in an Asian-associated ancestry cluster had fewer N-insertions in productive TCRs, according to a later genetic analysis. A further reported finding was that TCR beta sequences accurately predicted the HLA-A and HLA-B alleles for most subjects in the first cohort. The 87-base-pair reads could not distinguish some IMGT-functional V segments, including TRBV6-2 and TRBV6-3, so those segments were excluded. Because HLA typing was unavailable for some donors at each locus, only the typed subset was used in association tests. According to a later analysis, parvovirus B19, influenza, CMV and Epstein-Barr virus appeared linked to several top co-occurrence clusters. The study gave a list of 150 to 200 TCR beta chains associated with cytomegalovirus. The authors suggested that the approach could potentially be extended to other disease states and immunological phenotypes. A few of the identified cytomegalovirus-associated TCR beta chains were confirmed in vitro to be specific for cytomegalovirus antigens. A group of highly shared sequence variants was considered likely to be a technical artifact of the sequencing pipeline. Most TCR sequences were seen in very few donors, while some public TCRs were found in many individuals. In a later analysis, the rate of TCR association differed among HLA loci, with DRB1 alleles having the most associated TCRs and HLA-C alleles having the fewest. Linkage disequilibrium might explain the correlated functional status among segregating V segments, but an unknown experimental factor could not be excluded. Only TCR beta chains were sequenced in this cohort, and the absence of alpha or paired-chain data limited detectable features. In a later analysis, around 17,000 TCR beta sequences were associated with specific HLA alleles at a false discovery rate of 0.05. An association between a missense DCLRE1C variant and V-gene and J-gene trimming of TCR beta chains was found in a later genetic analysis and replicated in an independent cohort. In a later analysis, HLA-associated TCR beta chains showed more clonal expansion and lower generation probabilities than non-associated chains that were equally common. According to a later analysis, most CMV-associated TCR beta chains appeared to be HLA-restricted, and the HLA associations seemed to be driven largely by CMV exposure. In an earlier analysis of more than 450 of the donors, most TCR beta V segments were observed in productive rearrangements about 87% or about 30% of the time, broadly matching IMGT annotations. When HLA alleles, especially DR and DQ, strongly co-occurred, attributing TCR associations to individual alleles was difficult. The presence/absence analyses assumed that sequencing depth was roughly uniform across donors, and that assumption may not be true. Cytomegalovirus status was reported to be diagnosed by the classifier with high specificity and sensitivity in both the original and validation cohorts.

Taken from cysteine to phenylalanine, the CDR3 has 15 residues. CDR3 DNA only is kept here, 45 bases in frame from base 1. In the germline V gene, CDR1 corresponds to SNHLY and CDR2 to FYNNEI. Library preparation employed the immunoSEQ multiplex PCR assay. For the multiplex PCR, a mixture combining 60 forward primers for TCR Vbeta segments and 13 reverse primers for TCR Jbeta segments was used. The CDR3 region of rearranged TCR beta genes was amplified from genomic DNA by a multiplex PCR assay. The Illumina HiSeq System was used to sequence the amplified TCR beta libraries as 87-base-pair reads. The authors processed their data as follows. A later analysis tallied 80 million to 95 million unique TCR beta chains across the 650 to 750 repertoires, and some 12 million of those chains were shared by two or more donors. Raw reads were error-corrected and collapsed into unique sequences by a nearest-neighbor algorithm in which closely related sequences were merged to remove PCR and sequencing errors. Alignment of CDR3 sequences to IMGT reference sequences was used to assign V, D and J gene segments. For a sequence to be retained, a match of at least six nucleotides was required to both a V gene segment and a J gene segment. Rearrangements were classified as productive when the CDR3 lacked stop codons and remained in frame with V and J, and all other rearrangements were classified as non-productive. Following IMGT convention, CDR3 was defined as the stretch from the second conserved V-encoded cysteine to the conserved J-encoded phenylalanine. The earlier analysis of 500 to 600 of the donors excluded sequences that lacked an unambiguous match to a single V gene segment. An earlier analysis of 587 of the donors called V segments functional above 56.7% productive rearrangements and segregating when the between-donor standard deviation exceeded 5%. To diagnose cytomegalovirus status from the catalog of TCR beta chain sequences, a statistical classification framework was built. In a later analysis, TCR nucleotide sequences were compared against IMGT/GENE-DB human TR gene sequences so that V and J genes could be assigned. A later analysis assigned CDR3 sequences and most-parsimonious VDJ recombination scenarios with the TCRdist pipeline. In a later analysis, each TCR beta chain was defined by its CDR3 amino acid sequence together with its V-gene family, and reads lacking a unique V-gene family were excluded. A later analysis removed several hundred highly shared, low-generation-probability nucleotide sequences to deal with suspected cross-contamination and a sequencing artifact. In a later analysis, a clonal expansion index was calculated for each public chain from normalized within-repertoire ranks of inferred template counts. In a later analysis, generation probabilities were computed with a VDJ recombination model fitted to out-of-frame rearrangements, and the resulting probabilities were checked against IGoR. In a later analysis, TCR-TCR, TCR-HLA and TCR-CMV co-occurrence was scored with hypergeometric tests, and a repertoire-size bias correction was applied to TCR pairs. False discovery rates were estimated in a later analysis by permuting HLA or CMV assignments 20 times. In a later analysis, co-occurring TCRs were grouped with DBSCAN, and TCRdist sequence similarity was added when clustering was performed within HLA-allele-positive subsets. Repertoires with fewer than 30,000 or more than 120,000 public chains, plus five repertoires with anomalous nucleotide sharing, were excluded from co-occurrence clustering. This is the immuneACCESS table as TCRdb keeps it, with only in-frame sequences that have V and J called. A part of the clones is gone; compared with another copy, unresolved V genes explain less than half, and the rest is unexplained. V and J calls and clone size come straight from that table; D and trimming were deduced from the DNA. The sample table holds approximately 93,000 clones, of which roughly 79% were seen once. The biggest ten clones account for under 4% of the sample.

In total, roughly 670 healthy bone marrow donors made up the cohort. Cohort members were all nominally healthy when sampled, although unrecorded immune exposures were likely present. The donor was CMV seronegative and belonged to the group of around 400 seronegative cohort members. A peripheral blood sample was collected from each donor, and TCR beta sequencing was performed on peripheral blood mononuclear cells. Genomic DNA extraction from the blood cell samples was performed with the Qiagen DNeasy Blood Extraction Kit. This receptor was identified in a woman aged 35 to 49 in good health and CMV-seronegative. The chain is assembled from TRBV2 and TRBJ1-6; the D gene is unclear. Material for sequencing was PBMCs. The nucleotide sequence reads TGTGCCAGCAGTGAGTTCGGGGTGAGAAATTCACCCCTCAACTTT. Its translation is CASSEFGVRNSPLNF.